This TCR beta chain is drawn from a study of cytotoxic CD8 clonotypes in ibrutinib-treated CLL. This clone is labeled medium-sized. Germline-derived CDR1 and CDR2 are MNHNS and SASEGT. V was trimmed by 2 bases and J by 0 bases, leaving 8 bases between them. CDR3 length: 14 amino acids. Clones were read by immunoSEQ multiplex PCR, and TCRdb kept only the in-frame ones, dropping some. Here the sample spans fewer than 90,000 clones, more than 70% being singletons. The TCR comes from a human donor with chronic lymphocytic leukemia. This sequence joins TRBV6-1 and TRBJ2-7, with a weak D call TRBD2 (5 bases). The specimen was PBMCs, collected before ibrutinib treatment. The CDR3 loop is CASSERGSSYEQYF. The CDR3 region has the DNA TGTGCCAGCAGTGAACGGGGTAGCTCCTACGAGCAGTACTTC.